The 13 T cell receptor beta chains listed next were all sequenced from one sample in a study of metastatic and nonmetastatic thyroid tumors. Ahead of thyroid surgery, no patient had received treatment of any kind. MiXCR reprocessed the PCR reads for TCRdb. Altogether approximately 28,000 clones are present, 16% being singletons, with the ten largest covering around 6.1%. The sequenced material came from blood. The origin of the receptors is a male donor with papillary thyroid cancer or a benign thyroid nodule (not recorded which). Some clones in this sample may be carry-over from other donors' samples.

By share of the sample, this clone is medium-sized. The chain recombines TRBV25-1 with TRBJ2-7; 7 bases are shared with TRBD1. The germline CDR1 and CDR2 sequences are MGHDK and SYGVNS. The CDR3 loop spans 15 amino acids. The ends lost 2 bases at V and 0 bases at J; junction bases unmatched: 4. The CDR3 DNA is TGTGCCAGCAGTGAAGGGACAGTGAGCTCCTACGAGCAGTACTTC. Amino acids: CASSEGTVSSYEQYF.

This clone was seen repeatedly, ten times or more. This chain joins TRBV13 and TRBJ1-4; D is unresolved. Trimming pared 0 bases from V and 8 bases from J, leaving 7 bases between. Germline CDR1 and CDR2: PRHDT and FYEKMQ (reference sequence). The CDR3 covers 13 residues. Here the CDR3 reads CASSLGRREKLFF. For the CDR3, the DNA is TGTGCCAGCAGCTTAGGCCGGAGAGAAAAACTGTTTTTT.

This sequence joins TRBV6-1 and TRBJ2-7; D call uncertain. The CDR3 length is 14 residues. Deletions cut 5 bases from V and 6 bases from J, with 17 bases between. Germline CDR1 MNHNS, CDR2 SASEGT. CDR3 region: CASSPTGPLPEQYF. DNA for the CDR3: TGTGCCAGCAGTCCAACCGGGCCTCTGCCCGAGCAGTACTTC.

This clone was detected many times. It is unclear where the CDR3 begins or ends on the DNA, so no DNA is shown, and the CDR3 is as TCRdb lists it. The chain carries TRBV20-1 and TRBJ1-2. Counting both end residues, the CDR3 totals 12 amino acids. Germline V gene data show CDR1 as DFQATT and CDR2 as SNEGSKA (reference sequence). The CDR3 protein is CSARRFGWGNTF.

This chain connects TRBV6-2 or TRBV6-3 to TRBJ2-3; no clear D. This CDR3 is built from 14 residues. Trimming pared 0 bases from V and 6 bases from J, leaving 10 bases between. The germline CDR1 and CDR2 sequences are MNHEY and SVGEGT. The CDR3: CASSYSMSSDTQYF. In nucleotides, the CDR3 is TGTGCCAGCAGTTACTCGATGTCGTCGGATACGCAGTATTTT.

This clone was picked up a small number of times. This chain connects TRBV28 to TRBJ2-1, with D unresolved. The ends were cut back, 6 bases at V and 0 bases at J, with 12 bases in the middle. CDR1 and CDR2 (germline): MDHEN, SYDVKM. CDR3 length: 15 amino acids. CDR3 bases: TGTGCCAGCAGCCTCGTCCCTAGCTCCTACAATGAGCAGTTCTTC. Translated, it gives CASSLVPSSYNEQFF.

This clone was observed at least ten times. The V gene is TRBV24-1, the J gene TRBJ1-2; 7 bases agree with TRBD1. With 3 bases clipped from V and 7 bases from J, the junction kept 4 bases outside the gene matches. This CDR3 is built from 13 residues. Germline values: CDR1 KGHDR, CDR2 SFDVKD. The CDR3: CATSDTTGPGYTF. CDR3 nucleotides: TGTGCCACCAGTGATACGACAGGGCCTGGCTACACCTTC.

This clone was observed at least ten times. The chain links TRBV12-3 or TRBV12-4 to TRBJ1-5; the D gene is possibly TRBD1 (5 bases). This CDR3 has 12 residues. Trimming pared 8 bases from V and 1 base from J, leaving 6 bases between. In DNA, the CDR3 is TGTGCCAGCCGGGACAGCAATCAGCCCCAGCATTTT. Translation: CASRDSNQPQHF.

This clone was recorded at least ten times. One junction end disagrees with the germline gene, perhaps due to a read error. The chain couples TRBV29-1 to TRBJ2-7; D unresolved. This CDR3 has 12 amino acids. Germline lookup yields CDR1 SQVTM and CDR2 ANQGSEA. The CDR3 is CSVQELGYEQYF. The CDR3 DNA reads as TGCAGCGTTCAAGAGTTGGGGTACGAGCAGTACTTC.

By its share, this clone is medium-sized. The rearrangement joins TRBV13 to TRBJ1-6, with D possibly matching TRBD1 (6 bases). Germline V gene data show CDR1 as PRHDT and CDR2 as FYEKMQ (reference sequence). This CDR3 comprises 15 residues. V was pared by 2 bases and J by 7 bases, with 12 bases between. Here the CDR3 reads CASSLLGGVNSPLHF. CDR3 nucleotide sequence: TGTGCCAGCAGCTTACTCGGGGGCGTGAATTCACCCCTCCACTTT.

V is TRBV7-2 and J is TRBJ1-1, with 8 bases aligning to TRBD1. The V gene end was trimmed by 8 bases and the J gene end by 3 bases; junction bases not matched to a gene: 5. Germline V gene sequence: CDR1 SGHTA, CDR2 FQGNSA. The CDR3 runs 13 residues. The CDR3 spells CASYRDRYTEAFF. The CDR3 DNA is TGTGCCAGCTACCGGGACAGGTACACTGAAGCTTTCTTT.

This clone was counted only a few times. The chain employs TRBV6-5 and TRBJ2-7; possibly TRBD1 for D (6 bases). V lost 0 bases, J lost 2 bases, and 8 bases lay in between. Looked up from germline, CDR1 is MNHEY and CDR2 is SVGAGI. The CDR3 contains 14 residues. The CDR3 nucleotides are TGTGCCAGCAGTTACTCGAGGGACACCTACGAGCAGTACTTC. Its translation is CASSYSRDTYEQYF.

This clone appeared many times. J is TRBJ2-5 and V is TRBV13, with D maybe TRBD1 (6 bases). The germline V gene has CDR1 PRHDT and CDR2 FYEKMQ (reference sequence). This CDR3 has 13 amino acids. Trimming removed 5 bases at V and 3 bases at J, with 10 bases between. The CDR3 spells CASSLDRKETQYF. The CDR3, as DNA: TGTGCCAGCAGCCTAGACAGGAAAGAGACCCAGTACTTC.